These 8 T cell receptor beta chains share one sample of origin, sequenced in a study of CD8 T cells in ankylosing spondylitis. TCRdb fed the 5' RACE reads into MiXCR, producing one record per CDR3 protein. The sample records approximately 300,000 distinct CDR3 sequences, around 20% being singletons. The sequenced material came from blood, either unsorted or a sorted T cell fraction (not recorded which). The receptor source for this set is a female donor with ankylosing spondylitis or in good health (not recorded which).

This clonotype has only a few counts. The rearrangement links TRBV23-1 to TRBJ2-1; the match to TRBD2 covers 8 bases. TRBV23-1 is reported as an ORF; its role is uncertain. The V segment lost 3 bases and the J segment 13 bases; nucleotides outside the gene matches: 11. This CDR3 has 14 residues. CDR3 amino acids: CASSQSGPGTSQFF. CDR3 in DNA: TGCGCCAGCAGTCAGTCCGGTCCCGGGACTAGTCAGTTCTTC.

Ten or more counts support this clonotype. The CDR3 loop reads CASSYSKGTSGSTDTQYF. CDR3 DNA sequence: TGTGCCAGCAGTTACTCGAAGGGGACCAGCGGAAGCACAGATACGCAGTATTTT. The chain uses TRBV6-5 and TRBJ2-3; tentatively, D is TRBD1 or TRBD2 (5 bases each). V was shortened by 0 bases and J by 0 bases, with 16 bases between the two germline ends. From germline, CDR1 is MNHEY and CDR2 SVGAGI. The CDR3 runs to 18 residues.

In its sample, this clonotype was seen a few times. The genes are TRBV7-9 and TRBJ2-7; D gene ambiguous. CDR1 and CDR2 (germline): SEHNR, FQNEAQ (reference sequence). Trimming removed 2 bases at V and 6 bases at J, with 8 bases between. The CDR3 has 12 residues. CDR3 in DNA: TGTGCCAGCAGCTTACTGGCGACCGAGCAGTACTTC. Its translation is CASSLLATEQYF.

This clonotype was counted at least ten times. The chain links TRBV12-3 or TRBV12-4 to TRBJ1-2, with D hard to call. The CDR3 loop spans 13 amino acids. Trimming left V 2 bases short and J 5 bases short, with 9 bases between. The CDR3 DNA sequence: TGTGCCAGCAGTTTACAACGCCAGTATGGCTACACCTTC. Amino acids: CASSLQRQYGYTF.

The CDR3 spells CASSQKPDPQRKETQYF. As DNA, the CDR3 is TGTGCCAGCAGCCAAAAACCTGACCCGCAGCGGAAAGAGACCCAGTACTTC. This chain connects TRBV7-8 to TRBJ2-5, with a tentative D call TRBD2 (5 bases). V was pared by 5 bases and J by 3 bases, with 22 bases between. The CDR3 loop spans 17 amino acids. Germline-derived CDR1 and CDR2 are SGHVS and FQNEAQ.

The rearrangement joins TRBV20-1 to TRBJ2-5, with 8 bases identical to TRBD2. The junction had 5 bases not matched to a gene; V was cut back by 6 bases and J by 2 bases. CDR1 and CDR2 (germline): DFQATT, SNEGSKA (reference sequence). The length of the CDR3 is 13 residues. This chain's CDR3 is CSAPGGWQETQYF. The DNA for the CDR3 is TGCAGTGCCCCGGGGGGGTGGCAAGAGACCCAGTACTTC.

This clonotype was detected only a few times. The chain recombines TRBV9 with TRBJ1-5; weak D call: TRBD1 (5 bases). CDR1 SGDLS and CDR2 YYNGEE come from the germline V gene. Deletions cut 10 bases from V and 0 bases from J, with 17 bases between. The CDR3 consists of 15 residues. DNA for the CDR3: TGTGCCTCCACCCCAAGACAGTATAGCAATCAGCCCCAGCATTTT. Translated, it gives CASTPRQYSNQPQHF.

This clonotype turned up a few times. CDR3 nucleotide sequence: TGTGCCAGTAGTATGGGAGACGGTACAAGGCAGTACTTC. This gives the protein CASSMGDGTRQYF. This sequence joins TRBV19 and TRBJ2-7, with a tentative D call TRBD2 (5 bases). Between the trimmed V and J ends, which lost 3 bases and 9 bases, there was a span of 15 bases. The CDR3 totals 13 residues. Per germline, CDR1 LNHDA and CDR2 SQIVND (reference sequence).